This record concerns one T cell receptor (beta chain) sequence. Its target antigen remains unknown. No base quality information exists; no much larger clone differs at one position. The data belong to a study of blood T cell repertoires in COVID-19 (TCRdb year 2020). Some background on the complete study: Samples from collaborators originated in the United States, Italy and Spain and spanned both the acute and convalescent phases of COVID-19. The material from the prospective study consisted of cDNA or gDNA derived from T cells, B-cell-depleted T cells, or PBMCs. The dataset comprised deeply sampled blood TCRbeta repertoires from subjects exposed to, actively infected with, or recovered from COVID-19. The repertoires were released in a freely available public database intended as a resource for research on the immune response to SARS-CoV-2. The samples were drawn from the first 160 participants of the ongoing ImmuneRACE study and from 1,200 or so subjects provided by 6 global collaborators. The sample metadata nearly always contained a de-identified subject ID, COVID-19 status, age in years and sex. Where HLA class I and class II types were available, the types were taken from metadata supplied by the sample provider, not from assay-based typing. The investigation overall reported the following: Clinical and demographic metadata were provided uncurated, with the amount varying by source and participant.

Enrolling through a virtual design, the prospective study's participants ranged in age from roughly 18 to 100 years and lived across about two dozen United States geographic areas. In the prospective study, participants were assigned to cohorts based on the clinical history participants reported in a screening survey and a study questionnaire. Recovered participants in ImmuneRACE Cohort 3 were defined by two consecutive negative NP/OP PCR tests, clearance by a healthcare professional, or resolution of symptoms. In the prospective study, whole blood, serum and a nasopharyngeal or oropharyngeal swab were collected from each participant by mobile phlebotomists. Prospective study participants could optionally give additional blood draws and questionnaires over an approximately 2-month period. Before DNA extraction, blood samples from the prospective study were shipped at room temperature or frozen.

The CDR3 runs 18 amino acids, cysteine and phenylalanine included. Only the CDR3 DNA stays, 54 bases, in frame from base 1. V is pruned by 5 bases and J by 6 bases, leaving 19 bases of the junction without a gene match. CDR1 and CDR2 were assigned from the germline V gene (reference sequence) as SGHKS and YYEKEE. TCRbeta CDR3 regions were amplified from genomic DNA by means of the immunoSEQ Assay, a bias-controlled multiplex PCR. The published analysis was carried out like this. Within the assay, amplification of reference gene primers was used to estimate how many nucleated cells each sample contained. Sequence reads were collapsed and filtered to measure the absolute abundance of every unique TCRbeta CDR3 rearrangement. Productive Simpson clonality was computed per sample as the square root of Simpson's diversity index over productive rearrangements. TCRdb's version of the immuneACCESS table is confined to in-frame rearrangements and falls short of the full clone set. An unresolved V gene accounts for under half of the shortfall where checked; the remainder is of unknown origin. V and J calls and clone size come straight from that table; D and trimming were deduced from the DNA. Present in this sample are 110,000 to 150,000 clones, over 70% of which were seen just once. Clones ranked in the top ten supply over 9% of the sample.

The origin of this receptor is a man in his 60s who had recovered from COVID-19. Sequences were obtained from PBMCs or T cells enriched from blood (not recorded which). The chain employs TRBV5-5 and TRBJ1-5; 8 middle bases align to TRBD1. The CDR3 loop reads CASRLRAQTGEKVQPQHF. The nucleotides read TGTGCCAGCAGATTAAGGGCACAGACAGGGGAGAAGGTTCAGCCCCAGCATTTT.